This is a list of T cell receptor beta chains from one sample in a study of Ad26.COV2.S vaccination and SARS-CoV-2 variants. TCRdb's copy holds only in-frame clones and misses some; the assay was immunoSEQ multiplex PCR. The table lists a few hundred thousand clones, roughly 84% of them singletons. The source was peripheral blood, collected in a trial of Ad26.COV2.S vaccine versus placebo. The receptors were sampled from a person aged 18-60 years who received the Ad26.COV2.S COVID-19 vaccine or a placebo. Each CDR3 is given with its conserved first and last residue. D genes are given only for firm matches. Rows may omit the clone size; those that give it use once, few, many or a size class.

TRBV5-4,TRBJ1-4,-,-,TGTGCCAGCAGTTCAGGGATACGTGAAGAAAAACTGTTTTTT,CASSSGIREEKLFF
TRBV15,TRBJ2-2,-,-,TGTGCCACCAGCAGACCGGGCCCTACCGGGGAGCTGTTTTTT,CATSRPGPTGELFF
TRBV7-2,TRBJ1-6,-,few,TGTGCCAGCAGCCAAGCACGGGGGCCCCTCCACTTT,CASSQARGPLHF
TRBV29-1,TRBJ2-7,-,-,TGCAGCGTTGAAGACAACTCCTACGAGCAGTACTTC,CSVEDNSYEQYF
TRBV18,TRBJ1-1,-,-,TGTGCCAGCTCACCTCAGGGGAACACTGAAGCTTTCTTT,CASSPQGNTEAFF
TRBV6-5,TRBJ1-6,TRBD1,few,TGTGCCAGCAGTTGGGGACAGGGGGATTCACCCCTCCACTTT,CASSWGQGDSPLHF
TRBV2,TRBJ1-2,-,once,TGTGCCAGCACCGACAGTTACTATGGCTACACCTTC,CASTDSYYGYTF
TRBV19,TRBJ1-3,-,few,TGTGCCAGTAGAACCTACAGGGAACGCTACTCTGGAAACACCATATATTTT,CASRTYRERYSGNTIYF
TRBV7-9,TRBJ2-4,TRBD1,-,TGTGCCAGCAGCTCGTCCGGGACAGGGATTCAGTACTTC,CASSSSGTGIQYF
TRBV5-1,TRBJ2-5,TRBD2,-,TGCGCCAGCAGCCAAACCGGGACTAGCGGGGAGACCCAGTACTTC,CASSQTGTSGETQYF
TRBV19,TRBJ1-1,-,few,TGTGCCAGTAGTATCCGGGTGAACACTGAAGCTTTCTTT,CASSIRVNTEAFF
TRBV20-1,TRBJ1-2,TRBD1,-,TGCAGTGCTAGGAGGGGGCGGGACGGGTTATTC,CSARRGRDGLF
TRBV30,TRBJ2-7,TRBD1,-,TGTGCCTGGAACCAGGACAGGTTCTACGAGCAGTACTTC,CAWNQDRFYEQYF
TRBV7-8,TRBJ1-5,-,-,TGTGCCAGCAGCTTAGAGTGGGGTAGCAATCAGCCCCAGCATTTT,CASSLEWGSNQPQHF
TRBV9,TRBJ2-5,TRBD2,-,TGTGCCAGCAGCGGACTAGCGGGGTTCCAAGAGACCCAGTACTTC,CASSGLAGFQETQYF
TRBV13,TRBJ2-2,TRBD2,-,TGTGCCAGCAGCCCGGGACTAGCGGGGGGTCCAAACACCGGGGAGCTGTTTTTT,CASSPGLAGGPNTGELFF
TRBV12-5,TRBJ1-1,-,-,TGTGCTAGTGGTTTGTCCGTTCCGCACACTGAAGCTTTCTTT,CASGLSVPHTEAFF
TRBV18,TRBJ1-5,-,-,TGTGCCAGCTCACCAAAGGGGAGTCAGCCCCAGCATTTT,CASSPKGSQPQHF
TRBV5-8,TRBJ2-7,TRBD1,-,TGTGCCAGCAGCTTCCGGGACAGGGACTACGAGCAGTACTTC,CASSFRDRDYEQYF
TRBV3-1/TRBV3-2,TRBJ2-7,-,-,TGTGCCAGCAGCCATCCCAGGGGCCCGACCTCCTACGAGCAGTACTTC,CASSHPRGPTSYEQYF
TRBV27,TRBJ2-5,TRBD1,-,TGTGCCAGCGCCCGGGACAGGCAAATCCAAGAGACCCAGTACTTC,CASARDRQIQETQYF
TRBV18,TRBJ1-1,-,-,TGTGCCAGCTCGTTAAGACAGGCGAACACTGAAGCTTTCTTT,CASSLRQANTEAFF
TRBV5-6,TRBJ1-1,-,few,TGTGCCAGCAGCTTGAGGACGTTTGAAGCTTTCTTT,CASSLRTFEAFF
TRBV5-6,TRBJ2-2,-,-,TGTGCCAGCAGCTTTGGGGCGACCGGGGAGCTGTTTTTT,CASSFGATGELFF
TRBV4-1,TRBJ1-2,TRBD1,-,TGCGCCAGCAGCCAAGAGGGTGTGGCACAGGGGTATTTCTTAAACTATGGCTACACCTTC,CASSQEGVAQGYFLNYGYTF
TRBV9,TRBJ1-4,-,-,TGTGCCAGCAGCGTAGCGTGGGGGCAGGCAAATGAAAAACTGTTTTTT,CASSVAWGQANEKLFF
TRBV7-6,TRBJ2-7,TRBD2,-,TGTGCCGGGCAGGGCTTAGCGGGGGTTTTCTACGAGCAGTACTTC,CAGQGLAGVFYEQYF